This passage covers 5 T cell receptor beta chains from one sample sequenced in a study of regulatory T cells in long-lasting Graves disease. Researchers made TCR beta libraries by using iRepertoire HTBI primers and running Arm-PCR on CDR3 regions. One entry per CDR3 protein, called by TCRdb with MiXCR from the multiplex PCR reads. Of 400,000 to 600,000 distinct CDR3 sequences detected, roughly 21% appear once; the ten largest clones hold roughly 7%. Time point meaning: persistent/refractory GD, antithyroid drugs over 5 years with positive TRAb. PBMC-extracted RNA yielded the TCR library. Sequences were derived from peripheral blood mononuclear cells (PBMCs), sampled when the disease was refractory, from a patient treated with antithyroid drugs. These receptors all stem from a female donor with Graves disease.

As regards this clonotype: A much larger clone is a single base away; this may be a read error. The chain employs TRBV6-1 and TRBJ2-2; 8 nucleotides align to TRBD2. Germline CDR1 reads MNHNS; CDR2 reads SASEGT. This CDR3 has 13 amino acids. V dropped 8 bases and J dropped 3; count of bases not matched to a gene: 2. For the CDR3, the DNA is TGTGCCAGCGCTAGCGGGTACACCGGGGAGCTGTTTTTT. Amino acid sequence: CASASGYTGELFF.

This clonotype was counted many times. The chain joins TRBV28 to TRBJ2-7; tentatively, D is TRBD1 or TRBD2 (5 bases each). The ends were cut back, 7 bases at V and 2 bases at J, with 15 bases in the middle. Germline V lookup: CDR1 MDHEN, CDR2 SYDVKM. The CDR3 consists of 14 residues. The CDR3 loop is CASTLEGNPYEQYF. The CDR3 nucleotides read TGTGCCAGCACCCTCGAGGGGAATCCCTACGAGCAGTACTTC.

V and J are TRBV24-1 and TRBJ2-1; D uncertain. Between the trimmed V and J ends, which lost 0 bases and 7 bases, there was a span of 15 bases. Per germline, CDR1 KGHDR and CDR2 SFDVKD. This CDR3 region has 16 residues. CDR3 in amino acids: CATSDLPARYPNEQFF. DNA for the CDR3: TGTGCCACCAGTGATTTGCCGGCCAGGTACCCGAATGAGCAGTTCTTC.

The genes are TRBV11-2 and TRBJ2-2; D is perhaps TRBD2 (11 bases). With 5 bases removed from V and 7 bases from J, the gap between germline ends came to 29 bases. This CDR3 comprises 19 residues. Germline V lookup: CDR1 SGHAT, CDR2 FQNNGV. CDR3 in amino acids: CASSPRDRGSGRAVGELFF. CDR3 sequence (DNA): TGTGCCAGCAGCCCGCGGGACAGGGGTAGCGGGAGGGCCGTCGGGGAGCTGTTTTTT.

This clonotype was seen ten or more times. This rearrangement joins TRBV12-3 or TRBV12-4 to TRBJ2-5, with no clear D. Trimming left V 6 bases short and J 5 bases short, with 16 bases between. This CDR3 comprises 14 residues. Here the CDR3 DNA reads TGTGCCAGCAGCTACGACCGAGGCCCCGAGACCCAGTACTTC. Residues: CASSYDRGPETQYF.